Each of the 28 T cell receptor beta chains below was sequenced from the same sample in a study of blood T cell repertoires in COVID-19. Clones were read by immunoSEQ multiplex PCR, and TCRdb kept only the in-frame ones, dropping some. The table has around 300,000 clones, about 85% seen once. Sequenced input: peripheral blood. These receptors came from a man aged 18 to 35 with active or convalescent COVID-19.

V gene TRBV29-1 combines with J gene TRBJ1-1, with D tentatively TRBD1 (6 bases). V was shortened by 6 bases and J by 4 bases, with 15 bases between the two germline ends. Germline assignment: CDR1 SQVTM and CDR2 ANQGSEA. CDR3 length: 13 residues. DNA of the CDR3: TGCAGCGTCGTTGCTGGGGGCGGCACTGAAGCTTTCTTT. Residues: CSVVAGGGTEAFF.

J is TRBJ2-1 and V is TRBV12-5; TRBD2 is a possible D gene (6 bases). In germline, CDR1 is LGHNT, CDR2 FRNRAP. The CDR3 runs 14 residues. Trimming took 5 bases from V and 8 from J, leaving 16 bases between them. The CDR3 reads CASGRAAGRHEQFF. The CDR3 coding sequence is TGTGCTAGTGGTCGAGCCGCGGGGAGACATGAGCAGTTCTTC.

The chain joins TRBV7-2 to TRBJ1-1; D gene ambiguous. V was clipped by 3 bases and J by 7 bases, with 9 bases between them. Germline loops: CDR1 SGHTA, CDR2 FQGNSA. CDR3 length equals 12 residues. CDR3 nucleotides: TGTGCCAGCAGCTTCACACAATTTGAAGCTTTCTTT. The encoded protein is CASSFTQFEAFF.

The J gene is TRBJ1-1, the V gene TRBV4-3, with 7 bases fitting TRBD1. There are 14 residues in the CDR3. The germline V gene encodes CDR1 LGHNA and CDR2 YSLEER. With 0 bases clipped from V and 4 bases from J, the junction kept 2 bases outside the gene matches. CDR3 sequence: CASSQDSGGTEAFF. Here the CDR3 DNA reads TGCGCCAGCAGCCAAGATTCAGGGGGCACTGAAGCTTTCTTT.

This rearrangement joins TRBV7-2 to TRBJ1-2; D possibly corresponds to TRBD1 (6 bases). CDR1 and CDR2 from the germline V gene are SGHTA and FQGNSA. Trimming left V 5 bases short and J 2 bases short, with 9 bases between. The CDR3 has 13 amino acids. The CDR3 DNA follows: TGTGCCAGCAGCCCAGGACAGAACTATGGCTACACCTTC. Its protein product is CASSPGQNYGYTF.

The gene calls are TRBV13 and TRBJ2-5, with 8 bases that match TRBD2. Trimming at V came to 4 bases and at J to 1 base, leaving 2 bases not matched to a gene. The length of the CDR3 is 14 residues. Germline CDR1 reads PRHDT; CDR2 reads FYEKMQ (reference sequence). The CDR3 bases are TGTGCCAGCAGCTCCGGGGGGGGCCAAGAGACCCAGTACTTC. Protein: CASSSGGGQETQYF.

The V and J genes are TRBV5-6 and TRBJ2-7; the match to TRBD1 covers 8 bases. The CDR3 has 17 residues. Unmatched junction bases numbered 16, after V lost 2 bases and J lost 6 bases. Per germline, CDR1 SGHDT and CDR2 YYEEEE. CDR3 coding DNA: TGTGCCAGCAGCTTTTTTTTCCGGGGGACAGGATCGGGCGAGCAGTACTTC. This translates into CASSFFFRGTGSGEQYF.

V gene TRBV4-3 combines with J gene TRBJ2-3; D might be TRBD1 (6 bases). Trimming cost V 3 bases and J 1 base, with 17 bases left between them. The CDR3 loop spans 17 amino acids. Germline values: CDR1 LGHNA, CDR2 YSLEER. This chain's CDR3 is CASSQLQGGGGTDTQYF. In nucleotides, the CDR3 is TGCGCCAGCAGCCAGCTACAGGGCGGCGGTGGCACAGATACGCAGTATTTT.

The chain combines TRBV9 with TRBJ2-1; the D gene is possibly TRBD2 (6 bases). The CDR3 loop spans 15 amino acids. Germline V gene sequence: CDR1 SGDLS, CDR2 YYNGEE. Trimming took off 5 bases at V and 2 bases at J, with 14 bases between the two ends. This CDR3 is CASSYSGEPYNEQFF. CDR3 DNA: TGTGCCAGCAGTTATAGCGGAGAACCCTACAATGAGCAGTTCTTC. Full variable domain (outside the CDR3, taken from reference TRBV9 and TRBJ2-1): DSGVTQTPKHLITATGQRVTLRCSPRSGDLSVYWYQQSLDQGLQFLIQYYNGEERAKGNILERFSAQQFPDLHSELNLSSLELGDSALYFCASSYSGEPYNEQFFGPGTRLTVL.

The chain carries TRBV5-6 and TRBJ2-4; a weak D match, TRBD1 (5 bases). Trimming shortened V by 3 bases and J by 9 bases, and 13 bases separated the two germline ends. Germline loops: CDR1 SGHDT, CDR2 YYEEEE. The CDR3 has 13 amino acids. DNA of the CDR3: TGTGCCAGCAGCTGGGGCGTTCAGCCCATTCAGTACTTC. It yields the protein CASSWGVQPIQYF.

The chain employs TRBV13 and TRBJ1-1, with a tentative D call TRBD1 (5 bases). Germline V gene sequence: CDR1 PRHDT, CDR2 FYEKMQ (reference sequence). Between the trimmed V and J ends, which lost 1 base and 5 bases, there was a span of 11 bases. The CDR3 extends over 14 amino acids. This CDR3 reads CASSLVQGGTEAFF. The CDR3, as DNA: TGTGCCAGCAGCTTAGTCCAGGGTGGGACTGAAGCTTTCTTT.

The chain has TRBV5-1 and TRBJ2-1, with unresolved D. Trimming took off 8 bases at V and 7 bases at J, with 16 bases between the two ends. Germline V gene data show CDR1 as SGHRS and CDR2 as YFSETQ. The CDR3 runs 13 residues. The CDR3 is CASRKEIGNEQFF. Here the CDR3 DNA reads TGCGCCAGTAGGAAGGAGATAGGTAATGAGCAGTTCTTC.

The V and J genes are TRBV7-9 and TRBJ2-3, with 7 bases identical to TRBD1. The V and J ends lost 5 bases and 4 bases, in that order; junction bases with no gene match: 9. This CDR3 has 15 residues. Germline assignment: CDR1 SEHNR and CDR2 FQNEAQ (reference sequence). The DNA of the CDR3 is TGTGCCAGCAGCCCAGGGGGACAGCTTTCAGATACGCAGTATTTT. Translation: CASSPGGQLSDTQYF.

The chain employs TRBV11-3 and TRBJ2-1, with 7 bases fitting TRBD2. The CDR3 runs to 17 residues. Germline V gene data show CDR1 as SGHNT and CDR2 as YENEEA. Trimming removed 5 bases from V and 7 bases from J; junction bases left unmatched: 17. CDR3 nucleotide sequence: TGTGCCAGCAGCCCGGGAGGCGGAAGGGGCCTTAGTAATGAGCAGTTCTTC. The encoded protein is CASSPGGGRGLSNEQFF.

The chain uses TRBV6-5 and TRBJ2-5; TRBD2 is a possible D gene (5 bases). This CDR3 has 14 residues. V was pared by 3 bases and J by 3 bases, with 11 bases between. Germline assignment: CDR1 MNHEY and CDR2 SVGAGI. This chain's CDR3 is CASSYRTEEETQYF. For the CDR3, the DNA is TGTGCCAGCAGTTATCGGACGGAGGAAGAGACCCAGTACTTC.

V gene TRBV3-1 (or the pseudogene TRBV3-2) combines with J gene TRBJ2-7; weak D call: TRBD1 (5 bases). This CDR3 has 15 amino acids. Trimming pared 1 base from V and 2 bases from J, leaving 12 bases between. Looked up from germline, CDR1 is LGHDT and CDR2 is YNNKEL (reference sequence). In DNA form, the CDR3 reads TGTGCCAGCAGCCAAGCAGGCAGGGCCGCCTACGAGCAGTACTTC. It encodes CASSQAGRAAYEQYF.

The chain joins TRBV3-1 (or the pseudogene TRBV3-2) to TRBJ2-7, with D possibly TRBD1 on 7 matching bases. V shed 4 bases and J shed 3 bases, with 13 bases lying between them. Germline V gives CDR1 LGHDT, CDR2 YNNKEL (reference sequence). There are 14 residues in the CDR3. CDR3 nucleotides: TGTGCCAGCAGCCTCTCGGGGGACAGCTACGAGCAGTACTTC. Its translation: CASSLSGDSYEQYF.

The chain recombines TRBV11-2 with TRBJ2-7, with a possible D match to TRBD2 (6 bases). Germline values: CDR1 SGHAT, CDR2 FQNNGV. CDR3 size: 15 residues. Deletions cut 1 base from V and 3 bases from J, with 13 bases between. The CDR3 region is CASSLAGTSNYEQYF. The CDR3 nucleotides read TGTGCCAGCAGCTTAGCCGGGACTTCGAACTACGAGCAGTACTTC.

The count of this clone is one. V and J are TRBV7-2 and TRBJ2-3; 9 bases fit TRBD2. CDR1 and CDR2 from the germline V gene are SGHTA and FQGNSA. Trimming cost V 2 bases and J 0 bases; bases outside gene matches: 3. The CDR3 length is 16 residues. CDR3 residues: CASSLLAGHSTDTQYF. Written as DNA, the CDR3 is TGTGCCAGCAGCTTACTAGCGGGGCATAGCACAGATACGCAGTATTTT.

The CDR3 loop reads CASSQDPAGELFF. In DNA, the CDR3 is TGCGCCAGCAGCCAAGATCCGGCCGGGGAGCTGTTTTTT. The chain carries TRBV4-3 and TRBJ2-2; D is ambiguous. Per germline, CDR1 LGHNA and CDR2 YSLEER. The CDR3 consists of 13 residues. V lost 0 bases to trimming and J lost 6 bases, with 5 bases between them.

The chain links TRBV29-1 to TRBJ2-3, with 8 bases aligning to TRBD2. The CDR3 loop spans 15 amino acids. Trimming at V came to 2 bases and at J to 0 bases, leaving 4 bases not matched to a gene. In germline, CDR1 is SQVTM, CDR2 ANQGSEA. CDR3 residues: CSVELASGSTDTQYF. The CDR3 nucleotides are TGCAGCGTTGAACTGGCTAGCGGGAGCACAGATACGCAGTATTTT.

In DNA, the CDR3 is TGTGCTAGTGGTTTGACCCGGGACAATTCTGCGGATACGCAGTATTTT. Translation: CASGLTRDNSADTQYF. The V and J genes are TRBV12-5 and TRBJ2-3, with D possibly being TRBD1 (6 bases). CDR3 length: 16 amino acids. V lost 2 bases and J 6 bases, leaving 18 bases between the germline ends. Germline-derived CDR1 and CDR2 are LGHNT and FRNRAP.

The CDR3 DNA is TGTGCCAGCACCCCCGGCACAGGGGGGGTCTATGGCTACACCTTC. Amino acid sequence: CASTPGTGGVYGYTF. This rearrangement joins TRBV28 to TRBJ1-2, with 8 bases fitting TRBD1. J gave up 4 bases and V 7 bases, and 11 bases lay outside the gene matches. Germline CDR1 reads MDHEN; CDR2 reads SYDVKM. The CDR3 consists of 15 residues.

The V gene is TRBV7-9, the J gene TRBJ1-1; no definite D call. The CDR3 contains 14 residues. Germline V gives CDR1 SEHNR, CDR2 FQNEAQ (reference sequence). Between the trimmed V and J ends, which lost 3 bases and 5 bases, there was a span of 13 bases. The CDR3 DNA reads TGTGCCAGCAGCTTGTCCAGGAGCGGGACTGAAGCTTTCTTT. Its protein is CASSLSRSGTEAFF.

This sequence joins TRBV28 and TRBJ1-1; D is unclear. This CDR3 region has 14 residues. Germline CDR1 is MDHEN and CDR2 is SYDVKM. The ends were cut back, 5 bases at V and 1 base at J, with 11 bases in the middle. The CDR3 DNA follows: TGTGCCAGCAGTGAGAGTTTCCCGAACACTGAAGCTTTCTTT. The encoded protein is CASSESFPNTEAFF.

The genes are TRBV6-6 and TRBJ1-5; 7 nucleotides agree with TRBD1. V lost 6 bases and J lost 2; bases outside the gene matches: 10. Germline V gives CDR1 MNHNY, CDR2 SVGAGI (reference sequence). There are 16 residues in the CDR3. CDR3 nucleotide sequence: TGTGCCAGCAGGGAGACCCGACAGGGCGGCAATCAGCCCCAGCATTTT. It yields the protein CASRETRQGGNQPQHF.

Only a few counts were recorded for this clone. This sequence joins TRBV3-1 (or the pseudogene TRBV3-2) and TRBJ1-5; tentatively, D is TRBD1 (6 bases). In germline, CDR1 is LGHDT, CDR2 YNNKEL (reference sequence). V gave up 5 bases and J gave up 4 bases, with 9 bases separating them. The CDR3 extends over 13 amino acids. The CDR3 reads CASSMDSNQPQHF. The DNA for the CDR3 is TGTGCCAGCAGCATGGACAGTAATCAGCCCCAGCATTTT.

V is TRBV29-1 and J is TRBJ2-7; 8 bases map to TRBD1. The V segment lost 4 bases and the J segment 0 bases; nucleotides outside the gene matches: 8. Germline CDR1 reads SQVTM; CDR2 reads ANQGSEA. This CDR3 is built from 15 residues. The CDR3, as DNA: TGCAGCGTTGCGAGTTGGACAGGGAGCTCCTACGAGCAGTACTTC. This gives the protein CSVASWTGSSYEQYF.